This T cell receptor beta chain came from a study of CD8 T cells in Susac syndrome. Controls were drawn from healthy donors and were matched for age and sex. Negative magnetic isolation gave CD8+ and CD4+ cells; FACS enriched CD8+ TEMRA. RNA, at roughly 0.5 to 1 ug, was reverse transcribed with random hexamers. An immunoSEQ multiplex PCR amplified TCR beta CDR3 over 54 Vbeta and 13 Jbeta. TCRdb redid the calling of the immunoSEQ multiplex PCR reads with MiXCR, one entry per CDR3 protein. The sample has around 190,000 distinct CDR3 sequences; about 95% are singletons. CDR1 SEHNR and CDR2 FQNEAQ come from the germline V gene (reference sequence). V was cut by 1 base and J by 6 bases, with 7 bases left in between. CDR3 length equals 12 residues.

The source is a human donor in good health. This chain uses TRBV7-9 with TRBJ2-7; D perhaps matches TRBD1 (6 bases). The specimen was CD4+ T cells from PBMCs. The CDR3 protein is CASSLGGGEQYF. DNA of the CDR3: TGTGCCAGCAGCTTAGGAGGGGGCGAGCAGTACTTC.